Each of the 10 T cell receptor beta chains below was sequenced from the same sample in a study of T cells in Graves' hyperthyroidism and ophthalmopathy. TCR beta CDR3 regions were amplified from RNA. The study used the HTBI primer set for a first-round RT-PCR of the TCR CDR3. TCRdb re-called the multiplex PCR reads with MiXCR, one entry per CDR3 protein. The profile shows 550,000 to 850,000 distinct CDR3 sequences, around 20% of them singletons. Sequenced input: blood. The receptors were gathered from a woman aged 50 to 65 with Graves' hyperthyroidism that later progressed to Graves' ophthalmopathy.

About this clonotype itself: The final CDR3 position lacks the conserved phenylalanine or tryptophan, pointing to a likely read error. The DNA is omitted, as the CDR3 cannot be located on it reliably, and the CDR3 follows TCRdb's listing. The chain has TRBV2 and TRBJ2-2; the listed D gene, TRBD1, was not tested against the DNA. The CDR3 is 13 residues long, counting both termini. Germline lookup yields CDR1 SNHLY and CDR2 FYNNEI. The CDR3 spells CASRAGAGRGAVL.

This clonotype was seen repeatedly, ten times or more. V and J are TRBV11-2 and TRBJ1-1; the match to TRBD1 covers 7 bases. Per the germline V gene, CDR1 is SGHAT and CDR2 is FQNNGV. This CDR3 region has 14 residues. Trimming at V came to 8 bases and at J to 4 bases, leaving 10 bases not matched to a gene. The CDR3 region has the DNA TGTGCCAGCGTTACGTCACAGGGGTCCACTGAAGCTTTCTTT. The encoded protein is CASVTSQGSTEAFF.

V usage is TRBV25-1 and J usage is TRBJ1-2; 10 bases are a match to TRBD1. V dropped 8 bases and J dropped 4; count of bases not matched to a gene: 7. The CDR3 has 14 amino acids. The germline CDR1 and CDR2 sequences are MGHDK and SYGVNS. This CDR3 reads CASLPGQGSYGYTF. The CDR3 DNA sequence: TGTGCCAGCCTACCGGGACAGGGGTCCTATGGCTACACCTTC.

A word on this clonotype: At one boundary the junction diverges from the germline segment, which might be a read error. This rearrangement joins TRBV5-6 to TRBJ1-5, with a tentative D call TRBD1 (6 bases). CDR3 size: 15 residues. Germline lookup yields CDR1 SGHDT and CDR2 YYEEEE. For the CDR3, the DNA is TGTGCCAGCAGCTTGTGGGCAGGGGAAAATCGGCCCCAGCATTTT. It translates to CASSLWAGENRPQHF.

This clonotype appeared a single time. J is TRBJ2-7 and V is TRBV7-6; 12 nucleotides align to TRBD1. Germline CDR1 SGHVS, CDR2 FNYEAQ. The CDR3 consists of 14 residues. The junction had 5 bases not matched to a gene; V was cut back by 4 bases and J by 7 bases. CDR3 residues: CASSSRDRGLEQYF. The CDR3 bases are TGTGCCAGCAGCTCCCGGGACAGGGGGCTTGAGCAGTACTTC.

V gene TRBV7-9 combines with J gene TRBJ1-1, with D unclear. Germline CDR1 and CDR2: SEHNR and FQNEAQ (reference sequence). The V end lost 1 base, the J end lost 6 bases, and 6 bases lay between the germline ends. This CDR3 has 12 amino acids. CDR3 bases: TGTGCCAGCAGCTTAGGTATAGCTGAAGCTTTCTTT. This translates into CASSLGIAEAFF.

This clonotype was found many times. Its ends do not fully match the called genes, so a read error is possible. This rearrangement joins TRBV5-1 to TRBJ1-1; D remains unclear. Germline CDR1 reads SGHRS; CDR2 reads YFSETQ. CDR3 length: 13 amino acids. CDR3 bases: TGTGCCAGCAGCTTAGGGAGAGACACTGAAGCTTTCTTT. Protein product: CASSLGRDTEAFF. Together with reference TRBV5-1 and TRBJ1-1, the CDR3 gives the full variable domain: KAGVTQTPRYLIKTRGQQVTLSCSPISGHRSVSWYQQTPGQGLQFLFEYFSETQRNKGNFPGRFSGRQFSNSRSEMNVSTLELGDSALYLCASSLGRDTEAFFGQGTRLTVV.

The table lists this clonotype with many counts. The chain combines TRBV6-5 with TRBJ1-1, with TRBD1 as a possible D gene (5 bases). Germline V gives CDR1 MNHEY, CDR2 SVGAGI. There are 15 residues in the CDR3. V was cut by 2 bases and J by 3 bases, with 13 bases left in between. The CDR3 nucleotides read TGTGCCAGCAGTTACAGGGGCGTGACGGACACTGAAGCTTTCTTT. This translates into CASSYRGVTDTEAFF.

DNA for the CDR3: TGTGCCACCATCGGGGCAGGGGGGGGCACAGATACGCAGTATTTT. Its translation is CATIGAGGGTDTQYF. The chain is built from TRBV15 and TRBJ2-3; D may be TRBD1 or TRBD2 (7 bases each). Germline-derived CDR1 and CDR2 are LNHNV and YYDKDF (reference sequence). The CDR3 length is 15 residues. V was cut by 7 bases and J by 1 base, with 15 bases left in between.

This clonotype was picked up a small number of times. The chain combines TRBV13 with TRBJ1-5, with TRBD1 matching over 9 bases. The CDR3 extends over 14 amino acids. After removal of 4 bases from V and 6 bases from J, the junction contained 4 bases not matched to a gene. Germline assignment: CDR1 PRHDT and CDR2 FYEKMQ (reference sequence). Here the CDR3 reads CASSSRQGVQPQHF. The DNA of the CDR3 is TGTGCCAGCAGCTCAAGACAGGGGGTTCAGCCCCAGCATTTT.